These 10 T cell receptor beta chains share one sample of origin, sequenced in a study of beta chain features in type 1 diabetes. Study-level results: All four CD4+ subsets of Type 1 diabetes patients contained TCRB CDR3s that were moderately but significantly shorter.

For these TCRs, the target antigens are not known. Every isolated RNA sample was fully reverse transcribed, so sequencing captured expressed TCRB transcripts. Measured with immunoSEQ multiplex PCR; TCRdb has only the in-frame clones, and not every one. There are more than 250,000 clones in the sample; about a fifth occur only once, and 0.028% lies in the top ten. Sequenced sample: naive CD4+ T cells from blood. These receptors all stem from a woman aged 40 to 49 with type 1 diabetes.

Written as DNA, the CDR3 is TGTGCCAGCAGCCGGCGGGACAGGGGCAACAATGAGCAGTTCTTC. Amino acid sequence: CASSRRDRGNNEQFF. The V gene is TRBV7-6, the J gene TRBJ2-1; 10 positions match TRBD1. CDR1 is SGHVS and CDR2 is FNYEAQ in the germline V gene. The CDR3 covers 15 residues. The junction had 6 bases not matched to a gene; V was cut back by 5 bases and J by 5 bases.

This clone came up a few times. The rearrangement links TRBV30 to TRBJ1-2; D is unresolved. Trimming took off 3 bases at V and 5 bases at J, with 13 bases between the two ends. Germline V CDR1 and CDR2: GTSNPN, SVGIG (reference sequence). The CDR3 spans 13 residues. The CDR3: CAWRGEEWYGYTF. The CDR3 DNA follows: TGTGCCTGGAGAGGCGAGGAGTGGTATGGCTACACCTTC.

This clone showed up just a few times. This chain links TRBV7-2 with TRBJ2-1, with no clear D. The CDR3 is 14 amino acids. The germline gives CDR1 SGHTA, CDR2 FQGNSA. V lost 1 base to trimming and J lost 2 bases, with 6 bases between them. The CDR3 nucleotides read TGTGCCAGCAGCTTAGTCACAGCCTACAATGAGCAGTTCTTC. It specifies CASSLVTAYNEQFF.

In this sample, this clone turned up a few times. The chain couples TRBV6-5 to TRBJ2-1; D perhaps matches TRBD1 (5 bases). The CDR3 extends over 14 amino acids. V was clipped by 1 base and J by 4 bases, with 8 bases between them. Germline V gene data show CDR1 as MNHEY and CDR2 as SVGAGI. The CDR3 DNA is TGTGCCAGCAGTTACTTGGGGCCTTACAATGAGCAGTTCTTC. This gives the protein CASSYLGPYNEQFF.

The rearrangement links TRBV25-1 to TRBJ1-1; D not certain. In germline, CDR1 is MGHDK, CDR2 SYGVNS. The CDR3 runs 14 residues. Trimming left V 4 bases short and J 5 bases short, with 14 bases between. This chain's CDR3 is CASSALGVGTEAFF. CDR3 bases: TGTGCCAGCAGTGCCCTCGGGGTGGGGACTGAAGCTTTCTTT.

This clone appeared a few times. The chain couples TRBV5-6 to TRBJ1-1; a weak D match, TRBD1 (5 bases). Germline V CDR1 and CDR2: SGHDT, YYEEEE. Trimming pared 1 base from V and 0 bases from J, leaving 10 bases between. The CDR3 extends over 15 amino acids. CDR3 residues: CASSLSRTLNTEAFF. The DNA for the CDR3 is TGTGCCAGCAGCTTGTCGAGGACACTGAACACTGAAGCTTTCTTT.

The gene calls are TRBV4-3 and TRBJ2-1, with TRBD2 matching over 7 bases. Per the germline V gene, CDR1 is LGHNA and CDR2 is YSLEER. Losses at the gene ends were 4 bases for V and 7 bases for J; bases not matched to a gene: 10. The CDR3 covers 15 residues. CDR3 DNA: TGCGCCAGCAGCCCGAAGGCTAGCGGTGAGAATGAGCAGTTCTTC. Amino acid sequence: CASSPKASGENEQFF.

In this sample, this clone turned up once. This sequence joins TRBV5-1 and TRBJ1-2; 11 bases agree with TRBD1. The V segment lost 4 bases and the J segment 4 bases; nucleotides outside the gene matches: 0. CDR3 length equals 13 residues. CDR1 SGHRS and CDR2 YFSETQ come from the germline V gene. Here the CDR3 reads CASSGQGAYGYTF. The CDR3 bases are TGCGCCAGCAGCGGACAGGGGGCCTATGGCTACACCTTC.

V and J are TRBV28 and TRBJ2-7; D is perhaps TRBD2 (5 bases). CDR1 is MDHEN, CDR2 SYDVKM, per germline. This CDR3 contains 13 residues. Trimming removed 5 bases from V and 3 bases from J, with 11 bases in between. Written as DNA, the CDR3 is TGTGCCAGCAGTATGGACTTAAACTACGAGCAGTACTTC. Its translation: CASSMDLNYEQYF.

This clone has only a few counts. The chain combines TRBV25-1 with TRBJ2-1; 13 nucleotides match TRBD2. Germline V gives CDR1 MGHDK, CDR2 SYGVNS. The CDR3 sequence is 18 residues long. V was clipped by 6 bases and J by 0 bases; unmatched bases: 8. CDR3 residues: CASRSGLAGTRSYNEQFF. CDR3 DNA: TGTGCCAGCAGGTCGGGACTAGCGGGAACCCGCTCCTACAATGAGCAGTTCTTC.